What follows are 4 T cell receptor beta chains derived from one specimen sequenced in a study of T cells in Graves' hyperthyroidism and ophthalmopathy. Researchers amplified the TCR beta CDR3 regions from RNA transcripts. First-round RT-PCR with HTBI primers amplified the TCR CDR3 region. TCRdb re-called the multiplex PCR reads through MiXCR, storing one row per CDR3 protein. Among almost 600,000 distinct CDR3 sequences, about half were seen once, and the ten largest hold around 8%. Sequencing was carried out using peripheral blood or thyroid tissue (not recorded which). The receptors derive from a woman aged 18-35 years with Graves' hyperthyroidism.

To note about this clonotype: No conserved phenylalanine or tryptophan is present at the end of the CDR3, so a read error is the likely explanation. This chain connects TRBV7-2 to TRBJ1-2, with D unresolved. The germline gives CDR1 SGHTA, CDR2 FQGNSA. Between the trimmed V and J ends, which lost 5 bases and 2 bases, there was a span of 9 bases. The CDR3 runs 13 residues. The chain's CDR3 is CASSLGRNYGYTL. As DNA, the CDR3 is TGTGCCAGCAGCCTAGGCAGGAACTATGGCTACACCCTC.

To note about this clonotype: A read error is possible here, since a much larger clone lies one base away. This sequence joins TRBV4-2 and TRBJ1-5; D call uncertain. Trimming left V 3 bases short and J 6 bases short, with 15 bases between. This CDR3 region has 15 residues. The germline V gene has CDR1 LGHNA and CDR2 YNFKEQ. The DNA of the CDR3 is TGTGCCAGCAGCCATAGCGAGGGTGCTTTTCAGCCCCAGCATTTT. This gives the protein CASSHSEGAFQPQHF.

This clonotype was recorded at least ten times. The chain employs TRBV24-1 and TRBJ2-2; no clear D. Germline CDR1 is KGHDR and CDR2 is SFDVKD. The CDR3 has 14 amino acids. V was clipped by 8 bases and J by 0 bases, with 9 bases between them. The CDR3 sequence is CATKRLPNTGELFF. The CDR3 nucleotides read TGTGCCACCAAACGGCTCCCGAACACCGGGGAGCTGTTTTTT.

This clonotype occurred once. The V gene is TRBV10-3, the J gene TRBJ2-7; no clear D gene. Deletions cut 5 bases from V and 1 base from J, with 15 bases between. CDR3 size: 15 residues. Germline V gene data show CDR1 as ENHRY and CDR2 as SYGVKD. CDR3 nucleotides: TGTGCCATCAGTTATAGTCCCGGTGGGTCCTACGAGCAGTACTTC. Translation: CAISYSPGGSYEQYF.